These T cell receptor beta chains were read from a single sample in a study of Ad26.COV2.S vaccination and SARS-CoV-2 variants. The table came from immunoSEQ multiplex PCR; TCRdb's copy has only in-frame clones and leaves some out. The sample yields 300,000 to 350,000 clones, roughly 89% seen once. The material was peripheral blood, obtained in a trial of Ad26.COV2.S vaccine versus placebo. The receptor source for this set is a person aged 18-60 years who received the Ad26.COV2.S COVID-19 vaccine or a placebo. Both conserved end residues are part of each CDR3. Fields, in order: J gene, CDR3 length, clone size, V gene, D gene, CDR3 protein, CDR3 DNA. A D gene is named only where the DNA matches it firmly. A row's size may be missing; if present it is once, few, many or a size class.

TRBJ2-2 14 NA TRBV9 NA CASSVATNTGELFF TGTGCCAGCAGCGTAGCCACAAACACCGGGGAGCTGTTTTTT
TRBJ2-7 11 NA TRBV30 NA CAWSSSEEQYF TGTGCCTGGAGTTCTAGCGAAGAGCAGTACTTC
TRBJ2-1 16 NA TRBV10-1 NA CASSESGNSRNNEQFF TGCGCCAGCAGTGAGTCGGGGAATTCGAGGAACAATGAGCAGTTCTTC
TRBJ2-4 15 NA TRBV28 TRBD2 CAASPGGLAKNIQYF TGTGCCGCATCTCCGGGAGGGCTGGCCAAAAACATTCAGTACTTC
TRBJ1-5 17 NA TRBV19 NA CASRNPGHGYSNQPQHF TGTGCCAGTAGGAACCCGGGACACGGCTATAGCAATCAGCCCCAGCATTTT
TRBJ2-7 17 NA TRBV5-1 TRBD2 CASSLAVGEGLPYEQYF TGCGCCAGCAGCTTGGCGGTAGGGGAGGGCCTACCCTACGAGCAGTACTTC
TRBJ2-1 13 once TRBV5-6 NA CASSLSGYNEQFF TGTGCCAGCAGCTTATCCGGGTACAATGAGCAGTTCTTC
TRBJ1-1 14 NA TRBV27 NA CASSPEAKHTEAFF TGTGCCAGCAGTCCGGAGGCCAAGCACACTGAAGCTTTCTTT
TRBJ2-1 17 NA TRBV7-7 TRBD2 CASSFPRLAGFYNEQFF TGTGCCAGCAGCTTCCCCCGACTAGCGGGGTTTTACAATGAGCAGTTCTTC
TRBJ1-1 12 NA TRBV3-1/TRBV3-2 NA CASFSRRREAFF TGTGCCAGCTTTTCGAGGCGGCGTGAAGCTTTCTTT
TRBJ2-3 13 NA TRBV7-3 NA CASSTSPTDTQYF TGTGCCAGCAGCACCTCGCCCACAGATACGCAGTATTTT
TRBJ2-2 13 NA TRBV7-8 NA CASSVRNTGELFF TGTGCCAGCAGCGTACGGAACACCGGGGAGCTGTTTTTT
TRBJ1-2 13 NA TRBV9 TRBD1 CASSGTGYYGYTF TGTGCCAGCAGCGGGACAGGGTACTATGGCTACACCTTC
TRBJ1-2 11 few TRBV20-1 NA CSVRNVHGYTF TGCAGTGTACGGAATGTCCATGGCTACACCTTC
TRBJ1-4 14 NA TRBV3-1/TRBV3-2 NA CASSLTRLNEKLFF TGTGCCAGCAGCCTGACGCGCCTGAATGAAAAACTGTTTTTT
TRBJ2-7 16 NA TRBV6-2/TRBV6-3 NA CASSYRIRASSYEQYF TGTGCCAGCAGTTATCGAATCAGGGCGAGCTCCTACGAGCAGTACTTC
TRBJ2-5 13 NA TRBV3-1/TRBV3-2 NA CASSQGRGETQYF TGTGCCAGCAGCCAAGGTCGAGGAGAGACCCAGTACTTC
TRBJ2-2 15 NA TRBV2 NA CASKSDLVGTGELFF TGTGCCAGCAAGTCAGATTTGGTGGGCACCGGGGAGCTGTTTTTT
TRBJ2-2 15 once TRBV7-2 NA CASSFQGTNTGELFF TGTGCCAGCAGCTTCCAGGGTACGAACACCGGGGAGCTGTTTTTT
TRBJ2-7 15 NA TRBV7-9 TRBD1 CASSLKGQGGHEQYF TGTGCCAGCAGCCTAAAGGGACAGGGGGGCCACGAGCAGTACTTC
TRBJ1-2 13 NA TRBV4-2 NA CASSLGGNYGYTF TGTGCCAGCAGCCTGGGAGGTAACTATGGCTACACCTTC
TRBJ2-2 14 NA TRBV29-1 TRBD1 CSVRPGTGAGELFF TGCAGCGTTCGGCCCGGGACAGGGGCGGGGGAGCTGTTTTTT
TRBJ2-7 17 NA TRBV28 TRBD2 CASSFGLAGGVSYEQYF TGTGCCAGCAGTTTTGGACTAGCGGGAGGCGTCTCCTACGAGCAGTACTTC
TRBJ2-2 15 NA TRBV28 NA CASRSRGQNTGELFF TGTGCCAGCAGGTCCAGGGGTCAGAACACCGGGGAGCTGTTTTTT
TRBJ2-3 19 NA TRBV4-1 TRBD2 CASSQAAGTSGSSTDTQYF TGCGCCAGCAGCCAAGCCGCCGGGACTAGCGGATCTAGCACAGATACGCAGTATTTT
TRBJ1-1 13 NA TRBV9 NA CASSVEGYTEAFF TGTGCCAGCAGCGTAGAGGGTTACACTGAAGCTTTCTTT
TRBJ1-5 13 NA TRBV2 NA CASGWAENQPQHF TGTGCCAGCGGTTGGGCAGAAAATCAGCCCCAGCATTTT
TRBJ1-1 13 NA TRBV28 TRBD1 CASMDRPNTEAFF TGTGCCAGCATGGACAGGCCGAACACTGAAGCTTTCTTT
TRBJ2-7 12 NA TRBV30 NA CAWSQGGDEQYF TGTGCCTGGAGTCAGGGGGGGGACGAGCAGTACTTC